Listed below are T cell receptor beta chains from one sample, sequenced in a study of T cell responses to AZD1222 COVID-19 vaccine. Clones were sequenced by immunoSEQ multiplex PCR, and TCRdb holds only the in-frame ones, with some missing. The data hold around 95,000 clones, with roughly 86% observed a single time. The sequences come from peripheral blood, collected on day 0 of MenACWY control vaccination. These receptors all stem from an adult in good health. Both conserved end residues are part of each CDR3. The order of the fields is CDR3 protein, CDR3 DNA, clone size, J gene, D gene, V gene. D genes are given only for firm matches. Size is omitted from some rows. Given values are once, few, many or a class for expanded clones.

CASSLLGRSGSGSTIYF,TGTGCCAGCAGCTTGCTAGGACGTTCTGGCTCTGGAAGCACCATATATTTT,NA,TRBJ1-3,NA,TRBV5-4
CATGPTSTQYF,TGTGCCACCGGTCCCACTTCGACGCAGTATTTT,NA,TRBJ2-3,NA,TRBV6-5
CASSQAGLKVYGYTF,TGCGCCAGCAGCCAAGCGGGACTTAAGGTGTATGGCTACACCTTC,NA,TRBJ1-2,NA,TRBV4-3
CASSDFLGTGGAQETQYF,TGTGCCAGCAGTGACTTCCTGGGGACAGGGGGTGCCCAAGAGACCCAGTACTTC,NA,TRBJ2-5,TRBD1,TRBV6-1
CASSPLEPSTDTQYF,TGTGCCAGCTCACCACTTGAACCTAGCACAGATACGCAGTATTTT,once,TRBJ2-3,NA,TRBV18
CASSVGALSTDTQYF,TGTGCCAGCAGCGTAGGAGCTCTTAGCACAGATACGCAGTATTTT,NA,TRBJ2-3,NA,TRBV9
CASSSHRTGAPTEAFF,TGCGCCAGCAGCTCCCACCGGACAGGGGCCCCCACTGAAGCTTTCTTT,NA,TRBJ1-1,TRBD1,TRBV5-1
CASSLGYSSGNTIYF,TGTGCCAGCAGCTTAGGGTACAGCTCTGGAAACACCATATATTTT,NA,TRBJ1-3,NA,TRBV11-2
CATSRAGFGNTEAFF,TGTGCCACCAGCAGGGCAGGGTTTGGGAACACTGAAGCTTTCTTT,NA,TRBJ1-1,NA,TRBV15
CASSAQGASTDTQYF,TGTGCCAGCAGCGCACAGGGAGCTAGCACAGATACGCAGTATTTT,NA,TRBJ2-3,NA,TRBV9
CASRSTGSSYNEQFF,TGCGCCAGCAGATCCACAGGGAGCTCCTACAATGAGCAGTTCTTC,NA,TRBJ2-1,NA,TRBV5-1
CASSPSWGLQETQYF,TGTGCCAGCAGCCCATCGTGGGGGCTTCAAGAGACCCAGTACTTC,NA,TRBJ2-5,NA,TRBV9
CSASRPLNTGELFF,TGCAGTGCTAGTAGGCCCCTGAACACCGGGGAGCTGTTTTTT,once,TRBJ2-2,NA,TRBV20-1
CASTLEMNTEAFF,TGTGCCAGCACCCTAGAGATGAACACTGAAGCTTTCTTT,NA,TRBJ1-1,NA,TRBV12-3/TRBV12-4
CASSKGALGQASNQPQHF,TGTGCCAGTAGTAAAGGGGCACTTGGACAGGCTAGCAATCAGCCCCAGCATTTT,NA,TRBJ1-5,TRBD1,TRBV19
CASSLVDRGYGYTF,TGTGCCAGCAGCTTAGTTGACAGGGGGTATGGCTACACCTTC,NA,TRBJ1-2,TRBD1,TRBV7-2
CASSAATGRVNTEAFF,TGTGCCAGCAGCGCAGCGACAGGGCGAGTGAACACTGAAGCTTTCTTT,NA,TRBJ1-1,TRBD1,TRBV9
CASSGPESSDTQYF,TGTGCCAGCAGCGGGCCGGAATCGTCAGATACGCAGTATTTT,NA,TRBJ2-3,NA,TRBV5-4
CASSDYNQPQHF,TGTGCCAGCAGTGATTACAATCAGCCCCAGCATTTT,NA,TRBJ1-5,NA,TRBV2
CASSKARGSGANVLTF,TGTGCTAGCAGCAAGGCTCGGGGGTCTGGGGCCAACGTCCTGACTTTC,NA,TRBJ2-6,NA,TRBV7-7
CASSHPQGNTEAFF,TGTGCCAGCAGCCACCCTCAGGGGAACACTGAAGCTTTCTTT,NA,TRBJ1-1,NA,TRBV3-1/TRBV3-2
CASSRIRDDEQYF,TGTGCCAGCAGCAGAATCCGGGACGACGAGCAGTACTTC,NA,TRBJ2-7,NA,TRBV21-1
CASAGPPLYGYTF,TGTGCCAGCGCAGGGCCACCACTCTATGGCTACACCTTC,NA,TRBJ1-2,NA,TRBV28
CASSLDRDYGYTF,TGTGCCAGCAGCCTCGACAGGGACTATGGCTACACCTTC,NA,TRBJ1-2,TRBD1,TRBV5-4
CASSLLRGRADTQYF,TGCGCCAGCAGCTTACTTCGGGGTCGGGCAGATACGCAGTATTTT,NA,TRBJ2-3,NA,TRBV5-1
CASSQRGTGANVLTF,TGTGCCAGCAGCCAAAGGGGGACGGGGGCCAACGTCCTGACTTTC,NA,TRBJ2-6,NA,TRBV3-1/TRBV3-2
CSAGAATEAFF,TGCAGTGCTGGGGCCGCGACTGAAGCTTTCTTT,NA,TRBJ1-1,NA,TRBV20-1
CASSLTGPGANVLTF,TGCGCCAGCAGCTTGACGGGGCCTGGGGCCAACGTCCTGACTTTC,once,TRBJ2-6,NA,TRBV5-1
CASSYGQNTEAFF,TGTGCCAGCAGCTACGGACAGAACACTGAAGCTTTCTTT,NA,TRBJ1-1,NA,TRBV11-3
CSASGSGAGRNYGYTF,TGCAGTGCTAGTGGTTCCGGAGCAGGGAGGAACTATGGCTACACCTTC,NA,TRBJ1-2,NA,TRBV20-1
CASSVTGETPLHF,TGTGCCAGCAGCGTTACAGGGGAGACTCCCCTCCACTTT,NA,TRBJ1-6,TRBD1,TRBV7-9
CASSYSPEIFYEQYF,TGTGCCAGCAGTTACTCACCAGAAATATTCTACGAGCAGTACTTC,NA,TRBJ2-7,NA,TRBV6-5
CASSPTRDTHGYTF,TGCGCCAGCAGCCCGACCCGGGACACGCATGGCTACACCTTC,NA,TRBJ1-2,NA,TRBV4-1
CASSRFDSPLHF,TGTGCCAGTAGTAGGTTTGATTCACCCCTCCACTTT,NA,TRBJ1-6,NA,TRBV19
CASSQMGAEGEKLFF,TGCGCCAGCAGCCAGATGGGAGCTGAGGGAGAAAAACTGTTTTTT,NA,TRBJ1-4,NA,TRBV4-3
CASSLATRARKEGSGNTIYF,TGTGCCAGCAGCTTAGCGACCCGGGCCCGAAAGGAGGGCTCTGGAAACACCATATATTTT,NA,TRBJ1-3,NA,TRBV7-6
CASSLMPTQGYEQYF,TGTGCCAGCAGCTTAATGCCAACGCAAGGCTACGAGCAGTACTTC,NA,TRBJ2-7,NA,TRBV7-3
CASKEGRSGNTIYF,TGTGCCAGCAAAGAGGGACGCTCTGGAAACACCATATATTTT,NA,TRBJ1-3,NA,TRBV28
CASSPRQGAVTEAFF,TGTGCCAGCAGTCCCAGACAGGGGGCTGTCACTGAAGCTTTCTTT,NA,TRBJ1-1,TRBD1,TRBV27
CASSRTGSYEQYF,TGTGCCAGCAGTCGGACAGGGTCCTACGAGCAGTACTTC,NA,TRBJ2-7,TRBD1,TRBV5-5
CASSLVGTGLIAYEQYF,TGCGCCAGCAGCTTGGTGGGGACAGGACTAATCGCCTACGAGCAGTACTTC,NA,TRBJ2-7,TRBD1,TRBV5-1
CASSLGDQPQHF,TGTGCCAGCAGTCTCGGCGATCAGCCCCAGCATTTT,NA,TRBJ1-5,NA,TRBV5-5
CASSPPPTYEQYF,TGTGCCAGCAGTCCCCCTCCGACCTACGAGCAGTACTTC,NA,TRBJ2-7,NA,TRBV28
CASSFGGEATEAFF,TGCGCCAGCAGCTTCGGAGGGGAGGCGACTGAAGCTTTCTTT,NA,TRBJ1-1,NA,TRBV5-1
CASSPNLVDGYTF,TGTGCCAGCTCACCGAATCTCGTCGATGGCTACACCTTC,NA,TRBJ1-2,NA,TRBV18
CASSLRTDTGELFF,TGTGCCAGCAGCCTTCGGACAGACACCGGGGAGCTGTTTTTT,once,TRBJ2-2,NA,TRBV28
CASRTGGEAFF,TGCGCCAGCAGGACAGGGGGTGAAGCTTTCTTT,once,TRBJ1-1,TRBD1,TRBV5-1
CASSTSSGVNTGELFF,TGTGCCAGCAGCACATCTAGCGGGGTGAACACCGGGGAGCTGTTTTTT,NA,TRBJ2-2,TRBD2,TRBV27
CASNRGEETQYF,TGCGCCAGCAACAGGGGGGAAGAGACCCAGTACTTC,few,TRBJ2-5,TRBD1,TRBV5-1
CASSGPEGAEYNTEAFF,TGTGCCAGCAGTGGGCCCGAGGGGGCTGAGTACAACACTGAAGCTTTCTTT,NA,TRBJ1-1,TRBD1,TRBV6-2/TRBV6-3
CASSQEREDTQYF,TGCGCCAGCAGCCAAGAAAGGGAAGATACGCAGTATTTT,NA,TRBJ2-3,NA,TRBV4-3
CASSSGLAYNEQFF,TGCGCCAGCAGCTCGGGACTAGCCTACAATGAGCAGTTCTTC,NA,TRBJ2-1,TRBD2,TRBV5-1
CASSSHQRAPQFF,TGTGCTAGCAGCTCCCATCAGAGGGCCCCGCAGTTCTTC,NA,TRBJ2-1,NA,TRBV7-7